This TCR beta chain was identified during a study of cytomegalovirus exposure and HLA in healthy donors. Study-level findings and limits: In vitro work confirmed that three CMV-associated chains recognize CMV antigens.

As concerns this clone: The antigen is undetermined.

Germline V CDR1 and CDR2: MGHRA, YSYEKL. V lost 1 base, J lost 4 bases, and 11 bases lay in between. The CDR3 is made up of 14 amino acids. The PCR ran on 60 Vbeta and 13 Jbeta primers. The table came from immunoSEQ multiplex PCR; TCRdb's copy has only in-frame clones and leaves some out. Its table records approximately 140,000 clones. The chain joins TRBV4-1 to TRBJ2-7, with D perhaps TRBD2 (5 bases). The source is a man aged 35-49 years in good health and CMV-seronegative. Sequenced sample: PBMCs. CDR3 residues: CASSQVFEGYEQYF. The CDR3 bases are TGCGCCAGCAGCCAAGTATTCGAGGGTTACGAGCAGTACTTC.